The clone carrying this TCR beta chain appeared once. What it binds is unknown. The record originates from a study of beta chain features in type 1 diabetes. Study conclusions and caveats: Type 1 diabetes patients had moderately but significantly shorter TCRB CDR3s in all four CD4+ subsets.

This CDR3 spans 16 amino acids. Trimming cost V 1 base and J 6 bases; bases outside gene matches: 8. CDR1 is SGHNT and CDR2 is YYREEE in the germline V gene (reference sequence). The authors reverse transcribed all of the isolated RNA, so sequencing captured expressed TCRB transcripts. Assay used: immunoSEQ multiplex PCR; TCRdb lists only in-frame clones, some missing. This table holds 500,000 to 800,000 clones, over 10% found once. The rearrangement links TRBV5-4 to TRBJ2-1, with 9 bases lining up with TRBD1. The source of this sequence is a man in his thirties or forties with type 1 diabetes. The sample comprised naive CD4+ T cells from blood. The CDR3 sequence: CASSLPTGQGFNEQFF. Written as DNA, the CDR3 is TGTGCCAGCAGCTTGCCGACGGGACAGGGTTTCAATGAGCAGTTCTTC.